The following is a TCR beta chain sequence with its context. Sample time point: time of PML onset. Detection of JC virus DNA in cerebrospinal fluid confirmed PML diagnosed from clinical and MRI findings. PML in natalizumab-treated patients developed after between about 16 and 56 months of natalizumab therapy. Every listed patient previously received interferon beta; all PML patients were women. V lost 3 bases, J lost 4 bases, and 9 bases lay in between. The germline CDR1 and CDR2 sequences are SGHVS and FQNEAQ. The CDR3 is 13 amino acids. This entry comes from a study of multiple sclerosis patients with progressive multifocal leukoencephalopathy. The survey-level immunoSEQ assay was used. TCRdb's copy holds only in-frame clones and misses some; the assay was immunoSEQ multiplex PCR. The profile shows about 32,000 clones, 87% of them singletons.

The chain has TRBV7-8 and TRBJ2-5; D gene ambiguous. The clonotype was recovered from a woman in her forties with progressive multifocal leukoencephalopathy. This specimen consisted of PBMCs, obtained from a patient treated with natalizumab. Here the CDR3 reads CASSFGSRETQYF. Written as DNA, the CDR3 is TGTGCCAGCAGCTTCGGATCACGAGAGACCCAGTACTTC.